Here is one T cell receptor (beta chain) with its context. The antigen remains unidentified. Expressed TCRB transcripts were sequenced after all isolated RNA was converted to cDNA. Profiling relied on immunoSEQ multiplex PCR, and the TCRdb table lists in-frame clones only, not all of them. Here the sample spans some 150,000 clones, 11% being singletons. Every donor provided one heparinised blood draw, which averaged approximately 120 mL. This sample is part of a study of beta chain features in type 1 diabetes. General observations from the study: No resolution was reached here on whether HLA type influences TCRB rearrangement.

This TCR was recovered from a man aged 18-30 years in good health. Specimen: central memory CD4+ T cells from blood.

The DNA of the CDR3 is TGTGCCATCCGGAAGGGGACAGGGCAAGAAAAACTGTTTTTT. It encodes CAIRKGTGQEKLFF. The chain recombines TRBV10-3 with TRBJ1-4; TRBD1 agrees at 9 bases. CDR1 is ENHRY and CDR2 is SYGVKD in the germline V gene. The CDR3 has 14 residues. V shed 8 bases and J 8 bases; nucleotides not matched to a gene: 9.